This TCR beta chain was documented in a study of T-cell memory formation after mild COVID-19. This CDR3 spans 11 amino acids. Trimming removed 6 bases from V and 12 bases from J, with 18 bases in between. Per germline, CDR1 SQVTM and CDR2 ANQGSEA. Findings and caveats of the study: Mostly located in CM and EM were contracting CD4+ clones, with contracting CD8+ clones located in EMRA.

From 5'RACE with constant-segment primers came TCR alpha and TCR beta cDNA libraries that carried sample barcodes and UMIs. From the 5' RACE reads, TCRdb called clonotypes with MiXCR, one entry per CDR3 protein. The sample yields about 430,000 distinct CDR3 sequences, approximately 24% seen once. This clonotype appeared many times. Its antigen is undetermined. The gene calls are TRBV29-1 and TRBJ2-7; perhaps TRBD2 as D (6 bases). Sequenced material: PBMCs or a T cell subset sorted from them (not recorded which). This receptor was obtained from an adult woman who had mild COVID-19 (a few samples of this study predate the infection). Cell type and time point are not known. Here the CDR3 reads CSVAGGGNRYF. The CDR3 DNA reads TGCAGCGTCGCCGGTGGGGGGAACCGGTACTTC.